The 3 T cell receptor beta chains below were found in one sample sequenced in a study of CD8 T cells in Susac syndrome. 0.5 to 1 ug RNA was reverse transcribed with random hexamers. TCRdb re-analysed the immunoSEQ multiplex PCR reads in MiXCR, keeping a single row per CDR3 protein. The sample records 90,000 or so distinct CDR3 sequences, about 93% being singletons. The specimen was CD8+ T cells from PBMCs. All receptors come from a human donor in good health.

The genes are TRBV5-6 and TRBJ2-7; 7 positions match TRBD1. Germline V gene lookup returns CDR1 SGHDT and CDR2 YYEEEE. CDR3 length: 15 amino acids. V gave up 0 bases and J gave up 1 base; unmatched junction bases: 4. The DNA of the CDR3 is TGTGCCAGCAGCTTGGGACAGGGCTTATCCTACGAGCAGTACTTC. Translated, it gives CASSLGQGLSYEQYF. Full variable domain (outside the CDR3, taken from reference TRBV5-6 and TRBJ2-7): DAGVTQSPTHLIKTRGQQVTLRCSPKSGHDTVSWYQQALGQGPQFIFQYYEEEERQRGNFPDRFSGHQFPNYSSELNVNALLLGDSALYLCASSLGQGLSYEQYFGPGTRLTVT.

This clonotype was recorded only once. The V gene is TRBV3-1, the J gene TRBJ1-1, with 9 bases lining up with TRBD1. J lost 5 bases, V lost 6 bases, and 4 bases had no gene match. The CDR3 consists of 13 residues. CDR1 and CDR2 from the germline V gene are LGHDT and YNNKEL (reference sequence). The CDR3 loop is CASSRTGVTEAFF. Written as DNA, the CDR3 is TGTGCCAGCAGTCGGACAGGGGTAACTGAAGCTTTCTTT.

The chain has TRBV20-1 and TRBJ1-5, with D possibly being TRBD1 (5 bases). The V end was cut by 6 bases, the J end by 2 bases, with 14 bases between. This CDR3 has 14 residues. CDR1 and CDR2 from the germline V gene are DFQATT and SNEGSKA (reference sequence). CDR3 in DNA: TGCAGTGCCCCAGGGTATGAGGGCAATCAGCCCCAGCATTTT. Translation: CSAPGYEGNQPQHF.